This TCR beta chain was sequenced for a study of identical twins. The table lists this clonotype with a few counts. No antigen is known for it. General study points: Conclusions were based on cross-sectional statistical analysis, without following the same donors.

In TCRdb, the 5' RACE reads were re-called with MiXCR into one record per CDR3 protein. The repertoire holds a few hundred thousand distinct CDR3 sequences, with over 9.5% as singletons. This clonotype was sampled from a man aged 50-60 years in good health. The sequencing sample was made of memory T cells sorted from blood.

In DNA, the CDR3 is TGCAGCGTTTTTTATCCAGGTCTGGATGAAAAACTGTTTTTT. Translating it yields CSVFYPGLDEKLFF. The V and J genes are TRBV29-1 and TRBJ1-4; no reliable D call. The germline V and J ends were trimmed by 5 bases and 6 bases, with 16 bases remaining between them. In germline, CDR1 is SQVTM, CDR2 ANQGSEA. This CDR3 is 14 amino acids long.